The 30 T cell receptor beta chains in this list originate from one sample, sequenced in a study of T cell responses to AZD1222 COVID-19 vaccine. Using immunoSEQ multiplex PCR, the repertoire was profiled, and TCRdb retains in-frame clones only, with some absent. Found here are tens of thousands of clones, 80% to 90% of them singletons; the top ten hold about a tenth. This sample comprised peripheral blood, obtained 28 days after the second AZD1222 dose. Every receptor here comes from an adult who received the AZD1222 COVID-19 vaccine.

This chain uses TRBV4-2 with TRBJ1-3, with 8 bases identical to TRBD1. From germline, CDR1 is LGHNA and CDR2 YNFKEQ. The CDR3 length is 19 residues. V lost 4 bases and J lost 0; bases outside the gene matches: 14. The CDR3 loop reads CASSLGQGVDSGSGNTIYF. The CDR3 DNA reads TGTGCCAGCAGCCTCGGACAGGGTGTCGATTCGGGCTCTGGAAACACCATATATTTT.

The chain links TRBV9 to TRBJ2-1; D could derive from TRBD1 or TRBD2 (6 bases each). In germline, CDR1 is SGDLS, CDR2 YYNGEE. V gave up 0 bases and J gave up 13 bases, with 14 bases separating them. This CDR3 is 13 amino acids long. This CDR3 is CASSVGIGGIQFF. In nucleotides, the CDR3 is TGTGCCAGCAGCGTAGGGATCGGGGGCATCCAGTTCTTC.

The chain's CDR3 is CASSEPRGPDTQYF. CDR3 nucleotides: TGTGCCAGCAGCGAGCCCAGGGGCCCAGATACGCAGTATTTT. The chain combines TRBV7-9 with TRBJ2-3; TRBD1 is a possible D gene (6 bases). The CDR3 runs 14 residues. The V end was cut by 5 bases, the J end by 4 bases, with 13 bases between. From germline, CDR1 is SEHNR and CDR2 FQNEAQ (reference sequence).

This rearrangement joins TRBV19 to TRBJ1-1; TRBD1 might be the D (5 bases). Trimming pared 3 bases from V and 11 bases from J, leaving 10 bases between. The germline gives CDR1 LNHDA, CDR2 SQIVND (reference sequence). The CDR3 runs to 11 residues. The CDR3: CASSILGAAFF. The CDR3 nucleotides are TGTGCCAGTAGTATTTTAGGGGCGGCTTTCTTT. Variable domain in full (rest from reference TRBV19 and TRBJ1-1): DGGITQSPKYLFRKEGQNVTLSCEQNLNHDAMYWYRQDPGQGLRLIYYSQIVNDFQKGDIAEGYSVSREKKESFPLTVTSAQKNPTAFYLCASSILGAAFFGQGTRLTVV.

As DNA, the CDR3 is TGTGCCAGCAGTTTAAATCTTGGTACAGGATCCCTTCCAGCTTTCTTT. As protein: CASSLNLGTGSLPAFF. The V gene is TRBV27, the J gene TRBJ1-1, with D possibly matching TRBD1 (5 bases). The CDR3 is 16 residues long. Trimming shortened V by 2 bases and J by 10 bases, and 23 bases separated the two germline ends. The germline gives CDR1 MNHEY, CDR2 SMNVEV (reference sequence).

The chain combines TRBV9 with TRBJ2-1; 13 positions agree with TRBD2. Trimming at V came to 2 bases and at J to 1 base, leaving 6 bases not matched to a gene. Germline CDR1 and CDR2: SGDLS and YYNGEE. The CDR3 has 18 amino acids. For the CDR3, the DNA is TGTGCCAGCAGCGTTGGACTAGCGGGAGTAGGGTCCTACAATGAGCAGTTCTTC. It is translated as CASSVGLAGVGSYNEQFF.

The rearrangement links TRBV7-9 to TRBJ2-5; weak D call: TRBD2 (5 bases). Germline values: CDR1 SEHNR, CDR2 FQNEAQ (reference sequence). CDR3 length: 15 residues. The germline V and J ends were trimmed by 5 bases and 1 base, with 14 bases remaining between them. The CDR3 loop is CASSPPEAAQETQYF. CDR3 bases: TGTGCCAGCAGCCCCCCGGAGGCAGCCCAAGAGACCCAGTACTTC.

V is TRBV5-1 and J is TRBJ2-7; D unclear. The length of the CDR3 is 14 residues. Trimming removed 1 base from V and 5 bases from J, with 13 bases in between. Germline V gene sequence: CDR1 SGHRS, CDR2 YFSETQ. CDR3 amino acids: CASSLSSLPDEQYF. In DNA form, the CDR3 reads TGCGCCAGCAGCTTGAGTAGTCTCCCCGACGAGCAGTACTTC.

About this clone: Other DNA sequences within the sample encode an identical CDR3. The V gene is TRBV5-1, the J gene TRBJ2-3; 8 nucleotides line up with TRBD2. CDR1 is SGHRS, CDR2 YFSETQ, per germline. With 5 bases clipped from V and 1 base from J, the junction kept 3 bases outside the gene matches. The CDR3 contains 14 residues. CDR3 nucleotides: TGCGCCAGCAGTATTAGCGGGGGCACAGATACGCAGTATTTT. Its translation is CASSISGGTDTQYF.

This chain joins TRBV11-3 and TRBJ2-1; D is unresolved. The V end lost 8 bases, the J end lost 4 bases, and 15 bases lay between the germline ends. From germline, CDR1 is SGHNT and CDR2 YENEEA. This CDR3 has 14 residues. The DNA of the CDR3 is TGTGCCAGCGGCTCCTGGACGGAGTACAATGAGCAGTTCTTC. It is translated as CASGSWTEYNEQFF.

The V and J genes are TRBV4-1 and TRBJ2-3; no clear D. Germline CDR1 and CDR2: MGHRA and YSYEKL. The CDR3 totals 14 residues. V dropped 0 bases and J dropped 0 bases, with 4 bases sitting between them. The CDR3 coding sequence is TGCGCCAGCAGCCAAGAGGATAGCACAGATACGCAGTATTTT. It translates to CASSQEDSTDTQYF.

The chain uses TRBV2 and TRBJ2-7; either TRBD1 or TRBD2 may supply D (5 bases each). V dropped 9 bases and J dropped 4 bases, with 13 bases sitting between them. The CDR3 extends over 12 amino acids. The V gene's germline CDR1 is SNHLY and CDR2 FYNNEI. CDR3 protein: CARGPSKYEQYF. In DNA, the CDR3 is TGTGCCAGGGGACCGAGTAAGTACGAGCAGTACTTC.

The chain employs TRBV7-8 and TRBJ2-2; 7 bases map to TRBD1. Germline V lookup: CDR1 SGHVS, CDR2 FQNEAQ. The CDR3 runs to 14 residues. The ends lost 5 bases at V and 4 bases at J; junction bases unmatched: 4. CDR3 residues: CASSPTGATGELFF. The DNA for the CDR3 is TGTGCCAGCAGCCCCACAGGGGCCACCGGGGAGCTGTTTTTT. The full variable domain, its missing parts supplied by reference TRBV7-8 and TRBJ2-2, is GAGVSQSPRYKVAKRGQDVALRCDPISGHVSLFWYQQALGQGPEFLTYFQNEAQLDKSGLPSDRFFAERPEGSVSTLKIQRTQQEDSAVYLCASSPTGATGELFFGEGSRLTVL.

This sequence joins TRBV9 and TRBJ1-2, with 9 bases identical to TRBD1. Germline CDR1 is SGDLS and CDR2 is YYNGEE. J gave up 7 bases and V 2 bases, and 9 bases lay outside the gene matches. The CDR3 sequence is 15 residues long. The CDR3 DNA is TGTGCCAGCAGCGTTTCACCGGGACAGGGCGGTGGCTACACCTTC. It is translated as CASSVSPGQGGGYTF.

This chain joins TRBV19 and TRBJ2-5; D might be TRBD2 (6 bases). Trimming left V 5 bases short and J 7 bases short, with 26 bases between. The germline CDR1 and CDR2 sequences are LNHDA and SQIVND (reference sequence). This CDR3 comprises 17 residues. CDR3 bases: TGTGCCAGTAGTCCCCCTGGCTGGGGGGTCCAAGATGGGACCCAGTACTTC. Residues: CASSPPGWGVQDGTQYF. The complete variable domain, with remaining parts taken from reference TRBV19 and TRBJ2-5, reads DGGITQSPKYLFRKEGQNVTLSCEQNLNHDAMYWYRQDPGQGLRLIYYSQIVNDFQKGDIAEGYSVSREKKESFPLTVTSAQKNPTAFYLCASSPPGWGVQDGTQYFGPGTRLLVL.

The chain uses TRBV9 and TRBJ2-3; D call uncertain. V was pared by 4 bases and J by 3 bases, with 3 bases between. The CDR3 covers 11 residues. CDR1 and CDR2 from the germline V gene are SGDLS and YYNGEE. The CDR3: CASSKTDTQYF. DNA of the CDR3: TGTGCCAGCAGCAAGACAGATACGCAGTATTTT.

The V call is TRBV3-1 (or the pseudogene TRBV3-2), the J call TRBJ2-7; D is perhaps TRBD1 (5 bases). The length of the CDR3 is 13 residues. Trimming removed 2 bases at V and 0 bases at J, with 5 bases between. The germline gives CDR1 LGHDT, CDR2 YNNKEL (reference sequence). The CDR3 nucleotides read TGTGCCAGCAGCCAAAGGGGCTCCTACGAGCAGTACTTC. Residues: CASSQRGSYEQYF.

This clone was found once. The chain links TRBV7-9 to TRBJ2-1; the D gene is possibly TRBD2 (5 bases). Deletions cut 5 bases from V and 1 base from J, with 12 bases between. The germline V gene has CDR1 SEHNR and CDR2 FQNEAQ (reference sequence). The length of the CDR3 is 15 residues. CDR3: CASSPRTASYNEQFF. In DNA, the CDR3 is TGTGCCAGCAGCCCCCGGACTGCTTCCTACAATGAGCAGTTCTTC. Full variable domain (rest looked up from reference TRBV7-9 and TRBJ2-1): DTGVSQNPRHKITKRGQNVTFRCDPISEHNRLYWYRQTLGQGPEFLTYFQNEAQLEKSRLLSDRFSAERPKGSFSTLEIQRTEQGDSAMYLCASSPRTASYNEQFFGPGTRLTVL.

This clone is a singleton in its sample. The J gene is TRBJ1-1, the V gene TRBV18; no definite D call. CDR3 length: 15 residues. Trimming took off 1 base at V and 0 bases at J, with 9 bases between the two ends. The germline CDR1 and CDR2 sequences are KGHSH and LQKENI. CDR3: CASSPLIDMNTEAFF. The CDR3 DNA reads as TGTGCCAGCTCACCACTCATTGACATGAACACTGAAGCTTTCTTT.

V and J are TRBV27 and TRBJ1-2; no firm D call. V was cut by 1 base and J by 2 bases, with 5 bases left in between. This CDR3 is built from 13 residues. CDR1 and CDR2 (germline): MNHEY, SMNVEV (reference sequence). CDR3 sequence reads: CASSLYQNYGYTF. CDR3 nucleotides: TGTGCCAGCAGTTTATATCAAAACTATGGCTACACCTTC.

The chain is built from TRBV19 and TRBJ1-3, with D tentatively TRBD1 (5 bases). CDR3 length: 16 amino acids. Germline V lookup: CDR1 LNHDA, CDR2 SQIVND (reference sequence). Trimming stripped 7 bases from V and 1 base from J, with 17 bases between. The CDR3 DNA follows: TGTGCCAGTACCCTTGGGACGGGAATGTCTGGAAACACCATATATTTT. This translates into CASTLGTGMSGNTIYF.

This chain uses TRBV7-9 with TRBJ1-4; a weak D match, TRBD1 (5 bases). V was shortened by 8 bases and J by 3 bases, with 13 bases between the two germline ends. CDR3 length: 14 residues. Germline V gene sequence: CDR1 SEHNR, CDR2 FQNEAQ (reference sequence). The DNA for the CDR3 is TGTGCCAGCGGCATGAGGGGTTCTAATGAAAAACTGTTTTTT. Its translation is CASGMRGSNEKLFF.

The V call is TRBV2, the J call TRBJ2-5, with D perhaps TRBD1 (6 bases). The germline V gene encodes CDR1 SNHLY and CDR2 FYNNEI. The CDR3 is 13 amino acids. Trimming shortened V by 8 bases and J by 5 bases, and 15 bases separated the two germline ends. This chain's CDR3 is CASSRDIRETQYF. CDR3 nucleotide sequence: TGTGCCAGCTCCCGGGACATTCGTGAGACCCAGTACTTC.

This clone was recorded only once. The chain links TRBV7-8 to TRBJ2-1, with D uncertain. Per the germline V gene, CDR1 is SGHVS and CDR2 is FQNEAQ. V was shortened by 3 bases and J by 2 bases, with 8 bases between the two germline ends. This CDR3 spans 14 amino acids. The CDR3 loop is CASSFDGPYNEQFF. The CDR3 DNA sequence: TGTGCCAGCAGCTTCGACGGGCCCTACAATGAGCAGTTCTTC.

V and J are TRBV28 and TRBJ2-7; 9 bases match TRBD1. CDR1 and CDR2 (germline): MDHEN, SYDVKM. The trim removed 6 bases at V and 4 bases at J, leaving 13 bases unmatched. This CDR3 spans 16 amino acids. CDR3 residues: CASSLPWTGAEYEQYF. The CDR3 DNA sequence: TGTGCCAGCAGCCTCCCTTGGACAGGGGCTGAATACGAGCAGTACTTC.

This sequence joins TRBV28 and TRBJ2-3; no clear D. CDR3 length: 15 amino acids. The germline V gene encodes CDR1 MDHEN and CDR2 SYDVKM. Deletions cut 4 bases from V and 0 bases from J, with 11 bases between. This CDR3 is CASSSQGMSTDTQYF. CDR3 sequence (DNA): TGTGCCAGCAGTTCCCAAGGGATGAGCACAGATACGCAGTATTTT. Combining the CDR3 with reference TRBV28 and TRBJ2-3 gives the whole variable domain DVKVTQSSRYLVKRTGEKVFLECVQDMDHENMFWYRQDPGLGLRLIYFSYDVKMKEKGDIPEGYSVSREKKERFSLILESASTNQTSMYLCASSSQGMSTDTQYFGPGTRLTVL.

The V gene is TRBV14, the J gene TRBJ1-1; D is unclear. Trimming cost V 0 bases and J 4 bases, with 6 bases left between them. CDR1 and CDR2 (germline): SGHDN, FVKESK. The CDR3 loop spans 13 amino acids. CDR3: CASSQDRATEAFF. The CDR3 region has the DNA TGTGCCAGCAGCCAAGATAGGGCCACTGAAGCTTTCTTT.

The V gene is TRBV7-3, the J gene TRBJ2-1, with D unresolved. CDR1 and CDR2 (germline): SGHTA, FQGTGA. Trimming shortened V by 8 bases and J by 8 bases, and 16 bases separated the two germline ends. The CDR3 runs to 13 residues. As DNA, the CDR3 is TGTGCCAGCGATTCCCCGAAGGTGGATGAGCAGTTCTTC. This encodes CASDSPKVDEQFF.

This sequence joins TRBV3-1 (or the pseudogene TRBV3-2) and TRBJ1-4, with 9 nucleotides matching TRBD1. This CDR3 is 16 amino acids long. Germline CDR1 reads LGHDT; CDR2 reads YNNKEL (reference sequence). The V and J ends lost 8 bases and 3 bases, in that order; junction bases with no gene match: 10. CDR3 in amino acids: CASRGQGVTSNEKLFF. CDR3 in DNA: TGTGCCAGCCGGGGACAGGGCGTAACCTCTAATGAAAAACTGTTTTTT.

J is TRBJ1-1 and V is TRBV9; D is uncertain. The germline CDR1 and CDR2 sequences are SGDLS and YYNGEE. CDR3 length: 14 residues. The V end was cut by 4 bases, the J end by 1 base, with 11 bases between. The CDR3 is CASSPPPGNTEAFF. The CDR3 DNA reads TGTGCCAGCAGCCCGCCGCCGGGGAACACTGAAGCTTTCTTT.